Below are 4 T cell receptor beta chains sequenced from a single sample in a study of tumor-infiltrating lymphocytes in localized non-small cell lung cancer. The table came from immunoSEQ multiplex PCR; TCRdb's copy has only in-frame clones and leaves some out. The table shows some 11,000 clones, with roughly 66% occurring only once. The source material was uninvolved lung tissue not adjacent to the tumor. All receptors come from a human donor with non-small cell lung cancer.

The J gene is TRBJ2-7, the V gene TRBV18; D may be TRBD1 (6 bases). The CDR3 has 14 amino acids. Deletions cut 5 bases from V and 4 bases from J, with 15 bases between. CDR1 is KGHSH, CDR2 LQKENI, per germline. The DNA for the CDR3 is TGTGCCAGCTCATCATCCGGGACAACTTACGAGCAGTACTTC. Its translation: CASSSSGTTYEQYF.

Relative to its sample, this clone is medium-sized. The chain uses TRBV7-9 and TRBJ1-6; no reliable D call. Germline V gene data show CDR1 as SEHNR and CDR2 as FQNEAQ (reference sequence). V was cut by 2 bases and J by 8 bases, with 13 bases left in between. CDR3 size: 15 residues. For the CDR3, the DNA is TGTGCCAGCAGCTTACTTGGCAGGAGGGATTCACCCCTCCACTTT. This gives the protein CASSLLGRRDSPLHF.

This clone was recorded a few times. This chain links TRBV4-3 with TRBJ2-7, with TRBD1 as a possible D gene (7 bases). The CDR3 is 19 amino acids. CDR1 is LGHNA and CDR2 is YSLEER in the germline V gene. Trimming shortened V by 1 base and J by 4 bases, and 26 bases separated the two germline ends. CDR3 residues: CASSQGLQGEDRVGYEQYF. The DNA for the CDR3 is TGCGCCAGCAGCCAAGGTTTGCAGGGGGAGGATAGGGTCGGTTACGAGCAGTACTTC.

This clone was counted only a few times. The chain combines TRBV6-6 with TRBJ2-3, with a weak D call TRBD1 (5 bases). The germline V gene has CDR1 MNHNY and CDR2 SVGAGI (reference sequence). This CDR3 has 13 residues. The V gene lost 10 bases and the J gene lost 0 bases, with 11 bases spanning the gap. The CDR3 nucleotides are TGTGCCAACCAAAGGGGTAGCACAGATACGCAGTATTTT. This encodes CANQRGSTDTQYF.